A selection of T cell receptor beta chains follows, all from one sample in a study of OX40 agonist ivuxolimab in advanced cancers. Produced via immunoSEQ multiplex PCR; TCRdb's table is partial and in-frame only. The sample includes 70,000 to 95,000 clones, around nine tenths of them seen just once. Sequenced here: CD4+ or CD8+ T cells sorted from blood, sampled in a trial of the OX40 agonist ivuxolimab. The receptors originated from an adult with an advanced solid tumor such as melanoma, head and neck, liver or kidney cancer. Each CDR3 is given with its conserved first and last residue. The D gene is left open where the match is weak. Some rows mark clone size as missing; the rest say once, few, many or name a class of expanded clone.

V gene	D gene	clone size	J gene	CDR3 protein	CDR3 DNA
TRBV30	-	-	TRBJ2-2	CAWSRGGTTGELFF	TGTGCCTGGAGTAGGGGGGGTACCACCGGGGAGCTGTTTTTT
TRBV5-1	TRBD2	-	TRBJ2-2	CASSLVGLAGTTNTGELFF	TGCGCCAGCAGCTTGGTTGGACTAGCGGGGACCACGAACACCGGGGAGCTGTTTTTT
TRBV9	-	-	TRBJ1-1	CASSGGALYTEAFF	TGTGCCAGCAGCGGGGGGGCGCTTTACACTGAAGCTTTCTTT
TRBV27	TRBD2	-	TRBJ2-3	CASSPRAGGARDTQYF	TGTGCCAGCAGTCCCCGGGCCGGGGGGGCCCGAGATACGCAGTATTTT
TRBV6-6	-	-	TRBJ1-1	CASSWAGYTEAFF	TGTGCCAGCAGTTGGGCCGGTTACACTGAAGCTTTCTTT
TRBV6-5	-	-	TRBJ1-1	CASARDGLVEAFF	TGTGCCAGCGCCCGAGACGGACTTGTTGAAGCTTTCTTT
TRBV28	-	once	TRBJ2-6	CASSLGKTGSSGANVLTF	TGTGCCAGCAGTTTAGGGAAGACTGGCAGCTCTGGGGCCAACGTCCTGACTTTC
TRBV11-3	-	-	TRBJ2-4	CASSLGGSSGDQYF	TGTGCCAGCAGCTTAGGAGGCTCCTCGGGTGACCAGTACTTC
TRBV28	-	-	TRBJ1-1	CASNRLRQYTEAFF	TGTGCCAGCAACCGCTTGAGACAGTACACTGAAGCTTTCTTT
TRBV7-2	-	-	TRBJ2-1	CASSLDASSLWNEQFF	TGTGCCAGCAGCTTAGACGCTAGCTCTCTGTGGAATGAGCAGTTCTTC
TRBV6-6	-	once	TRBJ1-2	CAGKQGTLGYTF	TGTGCCGGCAAGCAAGGGACACTTGGCTACACCTTC
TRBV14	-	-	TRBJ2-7	CASSRRGPWDEQYF	TGTGCCAGCAGCCGGCGGGGCCCGTGGGATGAGCAGTACTTC
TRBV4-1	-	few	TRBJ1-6	CASSQESLYNSPLHF	TGCGCCAGCAGCCAAGAGTCCCTTTATAATTCACCCCTCCACTTT
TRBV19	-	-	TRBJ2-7	CASSGGAASSYEQYF	TGTGCCAGTAGTGGCGGGGCAGCATCGTCCTACGAGCAGTACTTC
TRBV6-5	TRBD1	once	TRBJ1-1	CASSPGQGKAFF	TGTGCCAGCAGTCCCGGACAGGGAAAAGCTTTCTTT
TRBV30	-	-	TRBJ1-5	CAWSVQADQPQHF	TGTGCCTGGAGTGTACAGGCGGATCAGCCCCAGCATTTT
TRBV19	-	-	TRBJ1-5	CASSTGLVGLNQPQHF	TGTGCCAGTAGTACCGGGCTAGTCGGCCTCAATCAGCCCCAGCATTTT
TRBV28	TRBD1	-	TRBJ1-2	CASSARGRFEGYTF	TGTGCCAGCAGTGCCAGGGGGCGCTTTGAAGGCTACACCTTC
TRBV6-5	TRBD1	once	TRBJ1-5	CASSQGGVRSGPQHF	TGTGCCAGCAGCCAAGGGGGCGTACGCTCGGGTCCCCAGCATTTT
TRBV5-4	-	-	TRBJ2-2	CASTSGNQPGELFF	TGTGCCAGCACCTCAGGGAACCAACCCGGGGAGCTGTTTTTT
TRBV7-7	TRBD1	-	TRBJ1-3	CASSPTGSPGNTIYF	TGTGCCAGCAGCCCGACAGGGAGCCCTGGAAACACCATATATTTT
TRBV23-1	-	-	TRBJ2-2	CASSQSTGWTGELFF	TGCGCCAGCAGTCAATCTACCGGGTGGACCGGGGAGCTGTTTTTT
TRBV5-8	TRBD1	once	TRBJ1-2	CASSTSGTGDGYTF	TGTGCCAGCAGTACCTCGGGGACAGGGGATGGCTACACCTTC
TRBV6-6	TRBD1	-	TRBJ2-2	CASSPPGQGRTGELFF	TGTGCCAGCAGTCCCCCGGGACAGGGTCGCACCGGGGAGCTGTTTTTT
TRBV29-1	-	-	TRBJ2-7	CSAGHFYEQYF	TGCAGCGCCGGACACTTCTACGAGCAGTACTTC
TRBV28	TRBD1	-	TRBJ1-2	CASSWAGQGGGGYTF	TGTGCCAGCAGTTGGGCCGGACAGGGAGGGGGTGGCTACACCTTC
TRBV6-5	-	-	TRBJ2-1	CASSYDRTEMLF	TGTGCCAGCAGTTACGACCGGACCGAGATGCTCTTC
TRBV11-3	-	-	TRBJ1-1	CASSHGGTEAFF	TGTGCCAGCAGCCACGGAGGGACTGAAGCTTTCTTT
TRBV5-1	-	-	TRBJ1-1	CASSLRGEANTEAFF	TGCGCCAGCAGCTTGCGAGGGGAAGCCAACACTGAAGCTTTCTTT
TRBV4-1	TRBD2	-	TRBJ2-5	CASSQDSGGTQETQYF	TGCGCCAGCAGCCAAGATAGCGGGGGGACACAAGAGACCCAGTACTTC
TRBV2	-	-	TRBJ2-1	CASRVLDNEQFF	TGTGCCAGCAGGGTTTTAGACAATGAGCAGTTCTTC
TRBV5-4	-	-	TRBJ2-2	CASSIRLSLPPGELFF	TGTGCCAGCAGCATTAGACTATCCCTCCCCCCCGGGGAGCTGTTTTTT
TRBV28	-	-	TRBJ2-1	CASSFPPGNEQFF	TGTGCCAGCAGTTTTCCCCCCGGGAATGAGCAGTTCTTC
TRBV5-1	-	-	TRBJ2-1	CASSLVNNEQFF	TGCGCCAGCAGCTTGGTTAACAATGAGCAGTTCTTC
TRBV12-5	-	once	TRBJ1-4	CASAPSGFGGEKLFF	TGTGCTAGTGCCCCCTCGGGCTTCGGCGGGGAAAAACTGTTTTTT
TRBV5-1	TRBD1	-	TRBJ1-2	CASSGTGQGNGYTF	TGCGCCAGCAGCGGCACGGGACAGGGAAATGGCTACACCTTC
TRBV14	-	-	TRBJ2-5	CASSPRVRETQYF	TGTGCCAGCAGCCCCCGCGTCAGGGAGACCCAGTACTTC
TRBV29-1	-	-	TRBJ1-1	CSGLPQTETEAFF	TGCAGCGGATTACCCCAGACAGAGACTGAAGCTTTCTTT
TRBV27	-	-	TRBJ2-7	CASSARGLSYEQYF	TGTGCCAGCAGTGCAAGGGGCCTTTCCTACGAGCAGTACTTC
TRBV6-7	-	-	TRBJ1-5	CASSPLGDRNQPQHF	TGTGCCAGCAGTCCCCTAGGGGATCGCAATCAGCCCCAGCATTTT
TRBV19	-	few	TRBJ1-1	CASSRGFEAFF	TGTGCCAGTAGTAGGGGGTTTGAAGCTTTCTTT
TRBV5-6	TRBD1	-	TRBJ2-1	CASSGTGSPSNEQFF	TGTGCCAGCAGCGGGACAGGGTCCCCTTCCAATGAGCAGTTCTTC
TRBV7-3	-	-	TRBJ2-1	CASSLPSHNEQFF	TGTGCCAGCAGCTTACCCAGCCACAATGAGCAGTTCTTC
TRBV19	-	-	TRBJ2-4	CASSEGQSLAKNIQYF	TGTGCCAGTAGCGAAGGACAGTCACTAGCCAAAAACATTCAGTACTTC
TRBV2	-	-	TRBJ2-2	CGGGNTGELFF	TGTGGGGGAGGAAACACCGGGGAGCTGTTTTTT
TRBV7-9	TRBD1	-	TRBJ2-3	CASSFTARRQGGTDTQYF	TGTGCCAGCAGCTTTACTGCTCGTCGACAGGGTGGCACAGATACGCAGTATTTT
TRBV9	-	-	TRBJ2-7	CASSVDVGSSYEQYF	TGTGCCAGCAGCGTAGATGTCGGGAGCTCCTACGAGCAGTACTTC
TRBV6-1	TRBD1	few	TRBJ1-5	CASSWTGGSQPQHF	TGTGCCAGCAGTTGGACAGGGGGAAGTCAGCCCCAGCATTTT
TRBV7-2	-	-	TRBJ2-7	CASGGNVDEQYF	TGTGCCAGCGGTGGGAATGTGGACGAGCAGTACTTC